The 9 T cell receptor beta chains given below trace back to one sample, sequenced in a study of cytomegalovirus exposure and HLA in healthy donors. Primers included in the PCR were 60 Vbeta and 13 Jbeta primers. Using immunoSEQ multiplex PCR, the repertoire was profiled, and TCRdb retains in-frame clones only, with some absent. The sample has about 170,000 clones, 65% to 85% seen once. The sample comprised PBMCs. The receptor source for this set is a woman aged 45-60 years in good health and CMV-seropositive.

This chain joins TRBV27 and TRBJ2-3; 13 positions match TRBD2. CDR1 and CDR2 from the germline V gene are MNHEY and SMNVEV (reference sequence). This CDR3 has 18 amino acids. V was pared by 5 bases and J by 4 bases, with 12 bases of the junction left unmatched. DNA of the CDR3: TGTGCCAGCAGTGCCGTTCCCGAACTAGCGGGAGGGGCAGATACGCAGTATTTT. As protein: CASSAVPELAGGADTQYF.

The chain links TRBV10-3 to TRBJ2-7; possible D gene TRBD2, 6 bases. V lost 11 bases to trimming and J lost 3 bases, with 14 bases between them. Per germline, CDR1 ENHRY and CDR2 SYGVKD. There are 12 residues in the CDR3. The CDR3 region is CASGGTGYEQYF. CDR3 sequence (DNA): TGTGCCTCCGGCGGGACTGGCTACGAGCAGTACTTC.

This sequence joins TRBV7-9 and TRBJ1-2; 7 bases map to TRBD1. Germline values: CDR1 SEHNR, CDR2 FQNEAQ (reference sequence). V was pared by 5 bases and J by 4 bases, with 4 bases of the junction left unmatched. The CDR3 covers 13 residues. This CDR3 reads CASSLPGGYGYTF. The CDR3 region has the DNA TGTGCCAGCAGCCTACCAGGGGGCTATGGCTACACCTTC.

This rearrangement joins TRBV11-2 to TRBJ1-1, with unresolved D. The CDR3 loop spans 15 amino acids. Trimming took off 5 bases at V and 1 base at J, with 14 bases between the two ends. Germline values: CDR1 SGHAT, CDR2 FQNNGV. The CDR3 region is CASSREGRGNTEAFF. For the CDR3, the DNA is TGTGCCAGCAGCAGAGAGGGTCGGGGGAACACTGAAGCTTTCTTT. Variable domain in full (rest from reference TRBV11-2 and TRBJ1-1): EAGVAQSPRYKIIEKRQSVAFWCNPISGHATLYWYQQILGQGPKLLIQFQNNGVVDDSQLPKDRFSAERLKGVDSTLKIQPAKLEDSAVYLCASSREGRGNTEAFFGQGTRLTVV.

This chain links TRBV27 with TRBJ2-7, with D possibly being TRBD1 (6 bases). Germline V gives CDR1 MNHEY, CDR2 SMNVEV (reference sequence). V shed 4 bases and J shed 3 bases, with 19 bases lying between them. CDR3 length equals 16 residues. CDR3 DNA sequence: TGTGCCAGCAGTTCTCCCTGGACAGAAGGGGACTACGAGCAGTACTTC. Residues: CASSSPWTEGDYEQYF.

In DNA form, the CDR3 reads TGTGCCAGCAGCGTCGGACAGGGAACCTACGAGCAGTACTTC. It specifies CASSVGQGTYEQYF. The chain joins TRBV9 to TRBJ2-7, with 8 bases aligning to TRBD1. The trim removed 2 bases at V and 2 bases at J, leaving 3 bases unmatched. This CDR3 has 14 residues. CDR1 and CDR2 from the germline V gene are SGDLS and YYNGEE.

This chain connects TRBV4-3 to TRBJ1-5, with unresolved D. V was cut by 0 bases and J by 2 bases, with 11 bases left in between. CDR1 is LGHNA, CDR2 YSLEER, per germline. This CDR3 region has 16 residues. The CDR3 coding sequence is TGCGCCAGCAGCCAAGATTGGCGGGTTGGCAATCAGCCCCAGCATTTT. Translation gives CASSQDWRVGNQPQHF.

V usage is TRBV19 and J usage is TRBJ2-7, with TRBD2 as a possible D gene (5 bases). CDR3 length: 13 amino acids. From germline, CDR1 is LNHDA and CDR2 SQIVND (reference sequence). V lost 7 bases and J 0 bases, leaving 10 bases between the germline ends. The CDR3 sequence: CASTSEGSYEQYF. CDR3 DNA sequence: TGTGCCAGTACCTCTGAGGGCTCCTACGAGCAGTACTTC.

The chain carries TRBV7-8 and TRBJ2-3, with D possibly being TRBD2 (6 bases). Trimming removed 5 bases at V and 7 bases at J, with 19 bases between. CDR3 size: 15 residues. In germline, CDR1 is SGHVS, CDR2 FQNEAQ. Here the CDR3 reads CASSDPGLSPYTQYF. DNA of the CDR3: TGTGCCAGCAGCGACCCGGGACTTTCCCCTTATACGCAGTATTTT.